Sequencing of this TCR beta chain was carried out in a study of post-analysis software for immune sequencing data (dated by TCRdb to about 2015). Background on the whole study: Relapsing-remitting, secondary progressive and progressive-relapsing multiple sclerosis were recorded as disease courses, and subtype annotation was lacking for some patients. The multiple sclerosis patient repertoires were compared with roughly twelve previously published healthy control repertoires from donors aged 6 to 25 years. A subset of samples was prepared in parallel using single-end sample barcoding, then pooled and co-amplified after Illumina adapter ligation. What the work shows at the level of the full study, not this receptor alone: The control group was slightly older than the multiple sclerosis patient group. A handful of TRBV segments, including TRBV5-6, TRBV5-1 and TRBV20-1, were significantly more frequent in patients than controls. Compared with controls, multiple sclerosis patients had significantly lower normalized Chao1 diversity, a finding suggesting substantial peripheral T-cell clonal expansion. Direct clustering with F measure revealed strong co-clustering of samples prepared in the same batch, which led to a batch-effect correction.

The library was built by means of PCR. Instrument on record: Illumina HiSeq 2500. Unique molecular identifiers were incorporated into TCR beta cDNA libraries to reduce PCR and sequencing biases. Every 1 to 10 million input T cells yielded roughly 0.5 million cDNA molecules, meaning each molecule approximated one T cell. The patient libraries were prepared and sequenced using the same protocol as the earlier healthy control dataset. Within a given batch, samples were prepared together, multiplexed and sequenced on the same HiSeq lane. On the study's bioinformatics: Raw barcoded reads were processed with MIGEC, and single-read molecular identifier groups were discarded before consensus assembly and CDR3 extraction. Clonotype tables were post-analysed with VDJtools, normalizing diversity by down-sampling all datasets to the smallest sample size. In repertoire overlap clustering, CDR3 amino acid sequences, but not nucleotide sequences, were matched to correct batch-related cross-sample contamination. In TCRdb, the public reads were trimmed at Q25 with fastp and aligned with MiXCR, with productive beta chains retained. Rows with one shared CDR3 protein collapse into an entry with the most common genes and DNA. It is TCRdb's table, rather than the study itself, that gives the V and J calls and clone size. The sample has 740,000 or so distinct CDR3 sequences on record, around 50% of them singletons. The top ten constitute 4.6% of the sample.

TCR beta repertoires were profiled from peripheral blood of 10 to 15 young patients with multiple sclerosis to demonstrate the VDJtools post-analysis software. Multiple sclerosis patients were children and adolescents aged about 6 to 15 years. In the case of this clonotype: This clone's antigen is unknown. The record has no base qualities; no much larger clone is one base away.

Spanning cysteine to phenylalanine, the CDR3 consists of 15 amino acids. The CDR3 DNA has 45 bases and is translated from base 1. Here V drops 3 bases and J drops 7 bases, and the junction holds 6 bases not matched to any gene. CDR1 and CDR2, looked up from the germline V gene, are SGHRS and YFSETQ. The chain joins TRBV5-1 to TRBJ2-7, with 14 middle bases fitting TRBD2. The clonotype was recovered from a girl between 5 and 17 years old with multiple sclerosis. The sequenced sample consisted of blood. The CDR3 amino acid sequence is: CASSSGLAGAGEQYF. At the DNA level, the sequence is TGCGCCAGCAGCTCGGGACTAGCGGGAGCTGGGGAGCAGTACTTC.